What follows describes a single T cell receptor (beta chain). Its antigen remains undetermined. No quality values exist for individual bases; no much larger clone is one base distant. The CDR3 contains 14 residues, cysteine and phenylalanine counted. Left in the record is the CDR3 DNA by itself, 42 bases read in frame from the first base. According to the germline V gene (reference sequence), CDR1 reads DFQATT and CDR2 reads SNEGSKA. These data originate in a study of blood T cells in healthy people across ages (dated by TCRdb to the mid-2010s). As for the study more broadly: In model experiments, template switching captured about one uniquely barcoded TCR beta cDNA molecule for every two T cells. To track age-related changes in TCR beta repertoire diversity, the study relied on deep sequencing normalized with unique cDNA molecular identifiers. Donors were grouped into four age groups: young (average approximately 16 years), middle-aged (roughly 37), aged (approximately 58) and long-lived (over 80). Donors of different ages were randomly distributed across sequencing lanes to avoid experimental bias. For two donors (one aged 18 to 29 and one aged 80 or older), the study analyzed two additional independent replicas of 1 million unique cDNA reads from the same blood draw.

What the research found in general, with its limitations: Bulk unsorted PBMC profiling prevented conclusive comparison of naive and antigen-experienced compartments. As age increased, observed TCR beta diversity per million T cells dropped in a roughly linear way, and a significant reduction was already evident by age about 36. Estimates of total diversity based on one million sequenced T cells were regarded as lower bounds and as underestimates. Donor CMV infection status was unknown, potentially confounding age-related changes in expanded clonotypes. The long-lived group showed more naive CD4+ T cells, fewer expanded clones and increased TCR diversity than the aged group, suggesting age selection. The percentage of naive T cells measured by flow cytometry correlated strongly with observed TCR beta diversity.

Libraries were prepared through 5' RACE. Sequencing was performed on an Illumina HiSeq 2500. The second PCR ran for roughly 6 to 11 cycles and used a J-beta primer mix along with a sample-barcoded 5' primer. A template-switch 5' adaptor carrying 12 random nucleotides introduced a unique molecular identifier onto each TCR beta cDNA molecule. Each sample yielded at least 2.5 million CDR3-containing paired-end reads. First-strand cDNA was synthesized from all RNA with the Mint cDNA synthesis kit, primed by a TRBC-specific oligonucleotide. Following uracil-DNA glycosylase treatment, a first 18-cycle PCR with universal primers M1SS and BC2_uni_R was performed on all cDNA. In the source study's methods: For normalization, 1 million high-quality reads were randomly selected from each sample, with every read carrying a distinct molecular identifier. Instead of being binned into consensus sequences, reads with shared molecular identifiers were discarded. CDR3 identification, clonotype clustering and error correction used MiTCR with a Q25 quality threshold and the strictest error-elimination algorithm. Lower-bound total TCR beta diversity was estimated with a nonparametric unseen species model using Euler transformation. The public reads were run again by TCRdb, first through fastp at Q25 and then through MiXCR, and only productive beta chains were kept. Rows are combined by CDR3 protein, so each entry shows the most common genes and DNA. The V and J calls were determined by TCRdb, not by the authors. This sample has approximately 820,000 distinct CDR3 sequences in its table, and around 43% of those were observed once. The ten largest clones add up to approximately 19% of the sample.

The donors were 40 or so Caucasian individuals from Russia, aged roughly 6 to 90 years, who were systemically healthy. Ten milliliters of peripheral blood were drawn from each donor into EDTA-treated Vacutainer tubes. Ficoll-Paque density-gradient centrifugation was used to isolate PBMCs, with at least 6 million obtained per sample. Total RNA, at least 5 micrograms per sample, was extracted from PBMCs with Trizol reagent. The percentages of naive CD45RAhigh/CD27high T cells were determined by flow cytometry on a PBMC aliquot from every donor. Source material: blood. The TCR sequence derives from a man in his 60s in good health. Here the chain combines TRBV20-1 and TRBJ2-5, with no confident D gene call. The end of the DNA is better explained by TRBJ2-7, so the J call may be wrong. The CDR3 protein sequence reads: CSALVPSPFGEQYF. The DNA sequence is given as TGCAGTGCTCTGGTCCCTTCCCCGTTTGGCGAGCAGTACTTC.